This T cell receptor beta chain was recorded in a study of T cells in Graves' hyperthyroidism and ophthalmopathy. RNA transcripts gave rise to amplified TCR beta CDR3 regions. Using the HTBI primer set, a first-round RT-PCR was run on the TCR CDR3. Using its own MiXCR run on the multiplex PCR reads, TCRdb lists one record per CDR3 protein. Of 360,000 or so distinct CDR3 sequences listed, about 19% are singletons. Graves' hyperthyroidism without ophthalmopathy progression within 18 months was termed stable. CDR1 and CDR2 (germline): KGHSH, LQKENI. CDR3 length: 11 residues. V shed 6 bases and J shed 1 base, with 3 bases lying between them.

The chain links TRBV18 to TRBJ1-1; no clear D. Sample: blood. The TCR was taken from a woman aged 18-35 years with Graves' hyperthyroidism. The CDR3 sequence is CASSENTEAFF. The CDR3 DNA is TGTGCCAGCTCGGAGAACACTGAAGCTTTCTTT.